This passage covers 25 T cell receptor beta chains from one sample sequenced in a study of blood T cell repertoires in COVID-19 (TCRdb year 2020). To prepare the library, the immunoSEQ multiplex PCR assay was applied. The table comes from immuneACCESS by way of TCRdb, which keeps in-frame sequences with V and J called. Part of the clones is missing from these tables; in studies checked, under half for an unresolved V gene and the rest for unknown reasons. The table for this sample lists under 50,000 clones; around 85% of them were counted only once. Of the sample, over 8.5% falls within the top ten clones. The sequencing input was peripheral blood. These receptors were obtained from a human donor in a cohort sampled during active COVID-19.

This CDR3 is CASSQTPGQRLTNYGYTF. The CDR3 nucleotides read TGTGCCAGCAGCCAGACTCCGGGACAGAGACTTACTAACTATGGCTACACCTTC. The chain carries TRBV3-1 (or the pseudogene TRBV3-2) and TRBJ1-2, with 7 bases identical to TRBD1. The trim removed 3 bases at V and 0 bases at J, leaving 13 bases unmatched. The germline gives CDR1 LGHDT, CDR2 YNNKEL (reference sequence). The CDR3 sequence is 18 residues long.

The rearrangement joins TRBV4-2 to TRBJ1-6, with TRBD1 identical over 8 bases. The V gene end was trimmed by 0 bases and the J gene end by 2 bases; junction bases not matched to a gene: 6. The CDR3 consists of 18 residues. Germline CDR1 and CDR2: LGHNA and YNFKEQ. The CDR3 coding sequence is TGTGCCAGCAGCCAAGAGAGGGAACAGGGGGCCTATAATTCACCCCTCCACTTT. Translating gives CASSQEREQGAYNSPLHF.

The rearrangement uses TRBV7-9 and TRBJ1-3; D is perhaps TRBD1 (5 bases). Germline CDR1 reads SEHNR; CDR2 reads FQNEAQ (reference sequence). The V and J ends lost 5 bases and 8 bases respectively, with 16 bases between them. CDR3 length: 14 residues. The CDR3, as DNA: TGTGCCAGCAGCCCCATAGGCGGGGGAGACACCATATATTTT. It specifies CASSPIGGGDTIYF.

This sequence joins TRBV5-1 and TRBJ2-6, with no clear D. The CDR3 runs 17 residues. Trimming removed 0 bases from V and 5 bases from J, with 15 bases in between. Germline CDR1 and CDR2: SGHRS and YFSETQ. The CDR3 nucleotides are TGCGCCAGCAGCTTGGGGCAACCCTCGCCGAGGGCCAACGTCCTGACTTTC. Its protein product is CASSLGQPSPRANVLTF.

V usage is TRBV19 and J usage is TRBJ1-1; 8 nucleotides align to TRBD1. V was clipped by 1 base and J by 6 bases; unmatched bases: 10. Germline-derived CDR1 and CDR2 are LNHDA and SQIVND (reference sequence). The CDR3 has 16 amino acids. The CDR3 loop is CASSIAGQGLYAEAFF. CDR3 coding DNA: TGTGCCAGTAGTATAGCCGGACAGGGACTTTACGCTGAAGCTTTCTTT.

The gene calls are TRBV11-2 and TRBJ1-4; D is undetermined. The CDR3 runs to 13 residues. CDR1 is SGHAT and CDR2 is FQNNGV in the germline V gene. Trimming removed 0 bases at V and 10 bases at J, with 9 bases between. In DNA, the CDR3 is TGTGCCAGCAGCTTAGAACCCGCGGGAAAACTGTTTTTT. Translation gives CASSLEPAGKLFF.

The CDR3 DNA is TGTGCCAGCATAGCGGGACCGCGGGAAAAACTGTTTTTT. Protein product: CASIAGPREKLFF. The rearrangement joins TRBV19 to TRBJ1-4, with D possibly matching TRBD1 (5 bases). Trimming shortened V by 9 bases and J by 8 bases, and 16 bases separated the two germline ends. CDR1 LNHDA and CDR2 SQIVND come from the germline V gene (reference sequence). CDR3 length: 13 amino acids.

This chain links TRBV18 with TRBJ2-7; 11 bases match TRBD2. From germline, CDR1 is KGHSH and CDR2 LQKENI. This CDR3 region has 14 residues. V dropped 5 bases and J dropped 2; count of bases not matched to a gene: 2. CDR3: CASSGTSGAYEQYF. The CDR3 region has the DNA TGTGCCAGCTCAGGGACTAGCGGAGCCTACGAGCAGTACTTC.

The DNA of the CDR3 is TGCGCCAGCAGTGAGCCCGGACTAGAAGAGACCCAGTACTTC. Amino acids: CASSEPGLEETQYF. The chain combines TRBV10-2 with TRBJ2-5; 7 bases fit TRBD2. V dropped 2 bases and J dropped 3; count of bases not matched to a gene: 3. The CDR3 covers 14 residues. CDR1 and CDR2 from the germline V gene are WSHSY and SAAADI.

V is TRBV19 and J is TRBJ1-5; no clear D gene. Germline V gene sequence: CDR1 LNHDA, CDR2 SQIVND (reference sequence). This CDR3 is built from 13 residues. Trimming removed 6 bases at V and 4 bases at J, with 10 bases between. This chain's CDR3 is CASSLQRNQPQHF. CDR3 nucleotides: TGTGCCAGTAGCCTACAGAGAAATCAGCCCCAGCATTTT.

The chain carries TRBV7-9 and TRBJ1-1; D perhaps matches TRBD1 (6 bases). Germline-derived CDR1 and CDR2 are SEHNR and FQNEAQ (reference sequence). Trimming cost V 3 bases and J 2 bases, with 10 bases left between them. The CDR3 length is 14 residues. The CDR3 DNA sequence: TGTGCCAGCAGCTTCGCAGGGGCTAACACTGAAGCTTTCTTT. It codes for CASSFAGANTEAFF.

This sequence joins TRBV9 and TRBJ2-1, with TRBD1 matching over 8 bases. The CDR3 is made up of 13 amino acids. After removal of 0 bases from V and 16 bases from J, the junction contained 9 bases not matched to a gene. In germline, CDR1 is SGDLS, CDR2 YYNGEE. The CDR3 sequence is CASSVAPGQVGFF. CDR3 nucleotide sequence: TGTGCCAGCAGCGTAGCCCCGGGACAGGTCGGATTCTTC. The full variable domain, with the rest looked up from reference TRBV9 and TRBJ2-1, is DSGVTQTPKHLITATGQRVTLRCSPRSGDLSVYWYQQSLDQGLQFLIQYYNGEERAKGNILERFSAQQFPDLHSELNLSSLELGDSALYFCASSVAPGQVGFFGPGTRLTVL.

For the CDR3, the DNA is TGTGCCAGCCGCGCGGGAGGGGGCAATGAGCAGTTCTTC. This gives the protein CASRAGGGNEQFF. The gene calls are TRBV6-5 and TRBJ2-1; TRBD2 agrees at 9 bases. Looked up from germline, CDR1 is MNHEY and CDR2 is SVGAGI. CDR3 length: 13 amino acids. Trimming at V came to 8 bases and at J to 6 bases, leaving 5 bases not matched to a gene.

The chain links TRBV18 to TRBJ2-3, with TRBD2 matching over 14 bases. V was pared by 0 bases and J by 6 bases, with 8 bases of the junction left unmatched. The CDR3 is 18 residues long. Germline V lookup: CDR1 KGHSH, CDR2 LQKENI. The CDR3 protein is CASSPPLPGLAGEDTQYF. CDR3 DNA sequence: TGTGCCAGCTCACCACCTCTCCCGGGACTAGCGGGAGAGGATACGCAGTATTTT.

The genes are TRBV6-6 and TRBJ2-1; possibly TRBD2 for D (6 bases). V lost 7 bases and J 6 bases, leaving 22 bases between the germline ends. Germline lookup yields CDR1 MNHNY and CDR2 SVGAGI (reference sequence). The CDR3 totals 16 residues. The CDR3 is CASNPTLGGGTNEQFF. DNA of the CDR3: TGTGCCAGCAATCCGACCCTGGGGGGTGGGACCAATGAGCAGTTCTTC.

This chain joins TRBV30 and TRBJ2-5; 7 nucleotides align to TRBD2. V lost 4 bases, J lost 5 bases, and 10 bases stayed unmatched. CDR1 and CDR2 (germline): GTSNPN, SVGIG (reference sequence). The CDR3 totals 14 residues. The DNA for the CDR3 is TGTGCCTGGAAGTACGGGGGAGGGCCGGAGACCCAGTACTTC. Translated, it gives CAWKYGGGPETQYF. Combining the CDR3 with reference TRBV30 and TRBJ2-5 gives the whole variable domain SQTIHQWPATLVQPVGSPLSLECTVEGTSNPNLYWYRQAAGRGLQLLFYSVGIGQISSEVPQNLSASRPQDRQFILSSKKLLLSDSGFYLCAWKYGGGPETQYFGPGTRLLVL.

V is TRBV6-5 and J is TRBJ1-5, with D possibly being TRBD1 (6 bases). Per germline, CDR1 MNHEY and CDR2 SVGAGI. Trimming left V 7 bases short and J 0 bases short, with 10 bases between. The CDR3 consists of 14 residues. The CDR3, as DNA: TGTGCCAGCACCCCACAGGGTAGCAATCAGCCCCAGCATTTT. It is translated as CASTPQGSNQPQHF.

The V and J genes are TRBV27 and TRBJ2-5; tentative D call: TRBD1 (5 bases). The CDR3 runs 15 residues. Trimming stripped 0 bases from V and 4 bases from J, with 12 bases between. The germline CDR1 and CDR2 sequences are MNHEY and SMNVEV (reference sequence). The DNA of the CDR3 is TGTGCCAGCAGTTTATCGGCAGGGTACGCAGAGACCCAGTACTTC. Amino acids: CASSLSAGYAETQYF.

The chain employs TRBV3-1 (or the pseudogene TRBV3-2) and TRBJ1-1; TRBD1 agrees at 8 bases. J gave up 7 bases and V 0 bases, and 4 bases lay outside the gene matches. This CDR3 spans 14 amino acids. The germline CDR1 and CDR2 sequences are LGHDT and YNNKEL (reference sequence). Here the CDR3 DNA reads TGTGCCAGCAGCCAAGATCAGGGGGCGAATGAAGCTTTCTTT. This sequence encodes CASSQDQGANEAFF.

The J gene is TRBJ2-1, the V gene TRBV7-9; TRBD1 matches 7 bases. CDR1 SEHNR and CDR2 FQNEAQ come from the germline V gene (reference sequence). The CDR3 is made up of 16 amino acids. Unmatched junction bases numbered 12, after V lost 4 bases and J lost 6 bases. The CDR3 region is CASSSRQGTGLNEQFF. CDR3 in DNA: TGTGCCAGCAGCTCAAGACAGGGCACTGGACTCAATGAGCAGTTCTTC.

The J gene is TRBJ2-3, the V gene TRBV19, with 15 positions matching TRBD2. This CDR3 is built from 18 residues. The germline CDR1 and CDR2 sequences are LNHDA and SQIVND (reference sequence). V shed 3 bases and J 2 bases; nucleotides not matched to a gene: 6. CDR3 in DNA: TGTGCCAGTAGTATGGGACTAGCGGGGGGCTATTTCACAGATACGCAGTATTTT. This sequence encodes CASSMGLAGGYFTDTQYF.

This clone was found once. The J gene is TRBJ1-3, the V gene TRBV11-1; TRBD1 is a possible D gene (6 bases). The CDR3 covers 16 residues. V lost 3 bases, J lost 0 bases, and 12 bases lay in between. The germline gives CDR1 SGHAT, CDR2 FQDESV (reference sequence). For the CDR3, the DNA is TGTGCCAGCAGCTTCCAGACAGGAGCCTCTGGAAACACCATATATTTT. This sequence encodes CASSFQTGASGNTIYF.

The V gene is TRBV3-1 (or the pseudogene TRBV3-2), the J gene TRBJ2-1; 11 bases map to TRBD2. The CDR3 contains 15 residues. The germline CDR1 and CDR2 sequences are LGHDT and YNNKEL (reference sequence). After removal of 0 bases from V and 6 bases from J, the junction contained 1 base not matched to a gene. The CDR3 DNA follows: TGTGCCAGCAGCCAAGAACTAGCGGGAGCCAATGAGCAGTTCTTC. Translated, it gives CASSQELAGANEQFF.

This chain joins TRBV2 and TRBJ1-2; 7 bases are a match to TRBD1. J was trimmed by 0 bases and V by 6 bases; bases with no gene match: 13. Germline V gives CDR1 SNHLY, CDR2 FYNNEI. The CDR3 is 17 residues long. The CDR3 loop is CASRARTGRPSNYGYTF. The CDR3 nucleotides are TGTGCCAGCAGAGCCCGGACAGGTCGACCGTCTAACTATGGCTACACCTTC.

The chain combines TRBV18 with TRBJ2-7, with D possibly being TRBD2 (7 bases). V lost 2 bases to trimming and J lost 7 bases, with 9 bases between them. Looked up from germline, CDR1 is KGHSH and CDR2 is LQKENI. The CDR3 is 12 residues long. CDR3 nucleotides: TGTGCCAGCTCACCAAGGGGGGGAGAGCAGTACTTC. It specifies CASSPRGGEQYF. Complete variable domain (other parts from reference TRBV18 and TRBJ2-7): NAGVMQNPRHLVRRRGQEARLRCSPMKGHSHVYWYRQLPEEGLKFMVYLQKENIIDESGMPKERFSAEFPKEGPSILRIQQVVRGDSAAYFCASSPRGGEQYFGPGTRLTVT.